Below are 27 T cell receptor beta chains sequenced from a single sample in a study of blood T cell repertoires in COVID-19. TCRdb's table, derived via immunoSEQ multiplex PCR, lists solely in-frame clones and lacks some. The sample lists 100,000 to 130,000 clones, 88% seen once, with 2% to 3% in the top ten. The sequenced material came from peripheral blood. The source of these receptors is a human donor in a cohort sampled during active COVID-19.

The chain carries TRBV2 and TRBJ2-7; 8 bases are shared with TRBD2. The germline gives CDR1 SNHLY, CDR2 FYNNEI. The CDR3 spans 14 residues. The V segment lost 11 bases and the J segment 2 bases; nucleotides outside the gene matches: 11. CDR3 residues: CACLWQREPYEQYF. CDR3 DNA sequence: TGTGCCTGCCTGTGGCAGCGGGAGCCCTACGAGCAGTACTTC.

This chain connects TRBV29-1 to TRBJ2-1, with 7 bases that match TRBD1. In germline, CDR1 is SQVTM, CDR2 ANQGSEA. The trim removed 0 bases at V and 3 bases at J, leaving 2 bases unmatched. The CDR3 has 14 residues. The CDR3 is CSVEDRDSYNEQFF. CDR3 coding DNA: TGCAGCGTTGAAGACCGGGACAGCTACAATGAGCAGTTCTTC.

CDR3 sequence: CASSDGGTSYNEQFF. The CDR3 DNA follows: TGTGCCAGCAGTGACGGCGGTACCTCCTACAATGAGCAGTTCTTC. This chain connects TRBV2 to TRBJ2-1, with D unclear. Trimming stripped 3 bases from V and 0 bases from J, with 9 bases between. Germline CDR1 is SNHLY and CDR2 is FYNNEI. This CDR3 contains 15 residues.

The chain carries TRBV2 and TRBJ2-1; possible D gene TRBD2, 5 bases. Trimming took off 0 bases at V and 4 bases at J, with 7 bases between the two ends. This CDR3 spans 14 amino acids. CDR1 SNHLY and CDR2 FYNNEI come from the germline V gene. CDR3 residues: CASSEASGYNEQFF. CDR3 nucleotides: TGTGCCAGCAGTGAAGCTTCGGGATACAATGAGCAGTTCTTC.

CDR3 residues: CASSVEDSRPTDTQYF. CDR3 DNA sequence: TGTGCCAGCAGCGTAGAAGACAGCCGGCCCACAGATACGCAGTATTTT. The chain joins TRBV9 to TRBJ2-3; possibly TRBD1 for D (5 bases). The CDR3 has 16 amino acids. V lost 0 bases to trimming and J lost 2 bases, with 13 bases between them. Germline values: CDR1 SGDLS, CDR2 YYNGEE.

The rearrangement links TRBV3-1 (or the pseudogene TRBV3-2) to TRBJ2-1; TRBD2 matches 12 bases. The CDR3 has 16 amino acids. Losses at the gene ends were 1 base for V and 5 bases for J; bases not matched to a gene: 3. Germline CDR1 reads LGHDT; CDR2 reads YNNKEL (reference sequence). The CDR3 DNA sequence: TGTGCCAGCAGCCAAGCTAGACTAGCGGGGGACAATGAGCAGTTCTTC. It is translated as CASSQARLAGDNEQFF.

This clone was detected once. The rearrangement links TRBV14 to TRBJ1-1, with 8 bases matching TRBD1. Germline V CDR1 and CDR2: SGHDN, FVKESK. The CDR3 runs 13 residues. Trimming cost V 5 bases and J 5 bases; bases outside gene matches: 4. The chain's CDR3 is CASSSQGETEAFF. The CDR3 nucleotides are TGTGCCAGCAGCTCACAGGGGGAAACTGAAGCTTTCTTT.

The chain recombines TRBV25-1 with TRBJ1-1; the D is unclear. Germline-derived CDR1 and CDR2 are MGHDK and SYGVNS. V dropped 6 bases and J dropped 1 base, with 6 bases sitting between them. This CDR3 spans 12 amino acids. The DNA for the CDR3 is TGTGCCAGCAGAATCGGGAACACTGAAGCTTTCTTT. Protein sequence: CASRIGNTEAFF.

This chain connects TRBV6-6 to TRBJ1-6, with TRBD1 matching over 7 bases. Trimming cost V 2 bases and J 8 bases; bases outside gene matches: 9. Germline V gene sequence: CDR1 MNHNY, CDR2 SVGAGI (reference sequence). The CDR3 sequence is 16 residues long. This CDR3 is CASSYTGARYDSPLHF. In nucleotides, the CDR3 is TGTGCCAGCAGTTACACAGGGGCAAGGTACGATTCACCCCTCCACTTT.

The chain recombines TRBV21-1 with TRBJ1-2; TRBD1, the D gene given by the table, was not confirmed from the DNA. TRBV21-1 is recorded as a pseudogene. The CDR3 is made up of 15 amino acids. CDR3 coding DNA: TGTGCCAGCACCAGACAGGGGGCGATACTTTATGGCTACACCTTC. It encodes CASTRQGAILYGYTF.

The gene calls are TRBV19 and TRBJ1-3; D remains unclear. In germline, CDR1 is LNHDA, CDR2 SQIVND (reference sequence). This CDR3 region has 15 residues. V was pared by 5 bases and J by 0 bases, with 11 bases between. The DNA for the CDR3 is TGTGCCAGTAGTGGTTGGCCATTCTCTGGAAACACCATATATTTT. The encoded protein is CASSGWPFSGNTIYF.

The DNA for the CDR3 is TGTGCCAGCAGCCCCATTGGGGCGGATTCACCCCTCCACTTT. This gives the protein CASSPIGADSPLHF. The rearrangement uses TRBV5-5 and TRBJ1-6; TRBD1 might be the D (5 bases). The V end lost 4 bases, the J end lost 8 bases, and 13 bases lay between the germline ends. The CDR3 extends over 14 amino acids. From germline, CDR1 is SGHKS and CDR2 YYEKEE (reference sequence).

The CDR3 coding sequence is TGTGCCAGCAGCCAAGAATTAGACAGGGGCAGGATTAATGAGCAGTTCTTC. Translating gives CASSQELDRGRINEQFF. J is TRBJ2-1 and V is TRBV14, with TRBD1 matching over 8 bases. J gave up 7 bases and V 0 bases, and 11 bases lay outside the gene matches. The germline V gene encodes CDR1 SGHDN and CDR2 FVKESK. The CDR3 extends over 17 amino acids.

The J gene is TRBJ1-1, the V gene TRBV6-5, with D unclear. Per germline, CDR1 MNHEY and CDR2 SVGAGI. The CDR3 runs to 13 residues. V shed 4 bases and J shed 0 bases, with 6 bases lying between them. CDR3 nucleotide sequence: TGTGCCAGCAGTTTGGGCCTGAACACTGAAGCTTTCTTT. Amino acids: CASSLGLNTEAFF.

The chain combines TRBV9 with TRBJ2-1; 9 nucleotides align to TRBD2. Germline CDR1 is SGDLS and CDR2 is YYNGEE. Germline trimming cut 4 bases from V and 0 bases from J; bases unmatched to any gene: 17. CDR3 length: 20 residues. As DNA, the CDR3 is TGTGCCAGCAGCCCCCGGTATGGCCTAGCGGGGCCTAGCTCCTACAATGAGCAGTTCTTC. This sequence encodes CASSPRYGLAGPSSYNEQFF.

J is TRBJ2-3 and V is TRBV14, with 12 positions matching TRBD2. This CDR3 is built from 18 residues. Germline assignment: CDR1 SGHDN and CDR2 FVKESK. Losses at the gene ends were 0 bases for V and 2 bases for J; bases not matched to a gene: 6. The CDR3 spells CASSQELTSGRFTDTQYF. CDR3 coding DNA: TGTGCCAGCAGCCAAGAATTAACTAGCGGGAGGTTCACAGATACGCAGTATTTT.

In its sample, this clone was seen once. This chain links TRBV19 with TRBJ1-1, with 9 bases aligning to TRBD1. With 5 bases clipped from V and 7 bases from J, the junction kept 2 bases outside the gene matches. The germline V gene encodes CDR1 LNHDA and CDR2 SQIVND (reference sequence). This CDR3 has 12 residues. The CDR3 loop reads CASSLTGGEAFF. In DNA form, the CDR3 reads TGTGCCAGTAGTCTGACAGGGGGTGAAGCTTTCTTT.

CDR3 in amino acids: CAWSNGGGGNTIYF. The CDR3 DNA follows: TGTGCCTGGAGTAATGGGGGCGGTGGAAACACCATATATTTT. The chain combines TRBV30 with TRBJ1-3; D possibly corresponds to TRBD1 (6 bases). Germline CDR1 reads GTSNPN; CDR2 reads SVGIG (reference sequence). CDR3 length: 14 residues. Trimming shortened V by 2 bases and J by 3 bases, and 11 bases separated the two germline ends.

The chain couples TRBV2 to TRBJ2-7; D might be TRBD2 (5 bases). The V gene's germline CDR1 is SNHLY and CDR2 FYNNEI. The V end was cut by 6 bases, the J end by 2 bases, with 11 bases between. The CDR3 consists of 13 residues. CDR3 sequence reads: CASRGAEAYEQYF. The CDR3 nucleotides are TGTGCCAGCAGGGGCGCGGAGGCCTACGAGCAGTACTTC.

The CDR3 spells CASSYAGGPITQYF. The CDR3 DNA follows: TGTGCCAGCAGTTACGCGGGAGGGCCTATTACGCAGTATTTT. The chain carries TRBV6-5 and TRBJ2-3, with 9 bases that match TRBD2. The CDR3 covers 14 residues. Germline loops: CDR1 MNHEY, CDR2 SVGAGI. The J segment lost 8 bases and the V segment lost 2 bases, leaving 5 bases of the junction unmatched.

This rearrangement joins TRBV28 to TRBJ2-1; D is uncertain. The V gene lost 6 bases and the J gene lost 0 bases, with 12 bases spanning the gap. Germline V gives CDR1 MDHEN, CDR2 SYDVKM. This CDR3 region has 15 residues. The CDR3 sequence: CASSNSWSSYNEQFF. The CDR3 DNA sequence: TGTGCCAGCAGCAATAGCTGGAGCTCCTACAATGAGCAGTTCTTC.

A single count supports this clone. The chain couples TRBV27 to TRBJ1-5; 9 bases align to TRBD1. With V trimmed by 2 bases and J by 7 bases, 6 bases remained unmatched. Germline loops: CDR1 MNHEY, CDR2 SMNVEV (reference sequence). This CDR3 spans 15 amino acids. The chain's CDR3 is CASSLITGGGQPQHF. CDR3 nucleotides: TGTGCCAGCAGTTTAATAACAGGGGGCGGGCAGCCCCAGCATTTT.

The V call is TRBV19, the J call TRBJ2-7; D might be TRBD2 (5 bases). CDR1 is LNHDA and CDR2 is SQIVND in the germline V gene (reference sequence). Trimming left V 3 bases short and J 3 bases short, with 9 bases between. There are 13 residues in the CDR3. CDR3 region: CASSINRDYEQYF. CDR3 nucleotide sequence: TGTGCCAGTAGTATTAACCGGGACTACGAGCAGTACTTC.

The chain couples TRBV9 to TRBJ2-5; D is uncertain. This CDR3 spans 14 amino acids. Germline CDR1 is SGDLS and CDR2 is YYNGEE. Between the trimmed V and J ends, which lost 1 base and 1 base, there was a span of 8 bases. CDR3 region: CASSVRGSQETQYF. DNA for the CDR3: TGTGCCAGCAGCGTACGAGGCAGCCAAGAGACCCAGTACTTC. Using reference TRBV9 and TRBJ2-5 for the parts outside the CDR3, the full variable domain is DSGVTQTPKHLITATGQRVTLRCSPRSGDLSVYWYQQSLDQGLQFLIQYYNGEERAKGNILERFSAQQFPDLHSELNLSSLELGDSALYFCASSVRGSQETQYFGPGTRLLVL.

The chain uses TRBV7-2 and TRBJ2-3; TRBD2 matches 14 bases. Germline-derived CDR1 and CDR2 are SGHTA and FQGNSA. The CDR3 is made up of 14 amino acids. J lost 8 bases, V lost 4 bases, and 2 bases had no gene match. CDR3 loop: CASSSGLAGGTQYF. In DNA form, the CDR3 reads TGTGCCAGCAGCTCCGGACTAGCGGGAGGTACGCAGTATTTT.

This rearrangement joins TRBV28 to TRBJ1-1; D might be TRBD1 (5 bases). The germline V and J ends were trimmed by 3 bases and 2 bases, with 16 bases remaining between them. Germline assignment: CDR1 MDHEN and CDR2 SYDVKM. The CDR3 is 16 residues long. The CDR3: CASSFGGLSFNTEAFF. The DNA for the CDR3 is TGTGCCAGCAGTTTTGGGGGACTATCGTTTAACACTGAAGCTTTCTTT.

The genes are TRBV2 and TRBJ2-2; 12 nucleotides line up with TRBD2. Germline-derived CDR1 and CDR2 are SNHLY and FYNNEI. Trimming at V came to 10 bases and at J to 5 bases, leaving 14 bases not matched to a gene. This CDR3 has 17 amino acids. CDR3 in amino acids: CAITTALAGGLTGELFF. The DNA for the CDR3 is TGTGCCATCACCACGGCCCTAGCGGGGGGGCTAACCGGGGAGCTGTTTTTT.